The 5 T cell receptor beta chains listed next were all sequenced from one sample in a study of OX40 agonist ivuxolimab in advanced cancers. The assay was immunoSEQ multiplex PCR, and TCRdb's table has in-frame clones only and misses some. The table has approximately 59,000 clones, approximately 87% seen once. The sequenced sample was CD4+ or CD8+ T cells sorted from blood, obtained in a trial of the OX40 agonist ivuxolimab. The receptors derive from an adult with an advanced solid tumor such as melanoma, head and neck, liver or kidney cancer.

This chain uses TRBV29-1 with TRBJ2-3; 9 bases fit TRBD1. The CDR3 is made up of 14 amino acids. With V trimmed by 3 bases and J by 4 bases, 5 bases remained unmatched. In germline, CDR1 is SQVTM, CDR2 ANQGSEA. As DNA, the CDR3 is TGCAGCGTTGAGGGACAGGGTCTCCCAGATACGCAGTATTTT. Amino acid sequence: CSVEGQGLPDTQYF.

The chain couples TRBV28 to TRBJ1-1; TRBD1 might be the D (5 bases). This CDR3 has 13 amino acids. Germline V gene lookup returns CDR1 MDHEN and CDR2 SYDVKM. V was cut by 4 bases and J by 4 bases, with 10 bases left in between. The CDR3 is CASSSPGITEAFF. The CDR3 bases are TGTGCCAGCAGTTCACCAGGGATCACTGAAGCTTTCTTT. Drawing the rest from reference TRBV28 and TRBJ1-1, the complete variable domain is DVKVTQSSRYLVKRTGEKVFLECVQDMDHENMFWYRQDPGLGLRLIYFSYDVKMKEKGDIPEGYSVSREKKERFSLILESASTNQTSMYLCASSSPGITEAFFGQGTRLTVV.

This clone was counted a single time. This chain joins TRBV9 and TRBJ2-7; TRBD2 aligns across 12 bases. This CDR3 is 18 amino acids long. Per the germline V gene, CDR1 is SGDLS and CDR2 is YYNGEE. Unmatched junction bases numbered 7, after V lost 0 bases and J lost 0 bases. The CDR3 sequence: CASSVGTSGGLSSYEQYF. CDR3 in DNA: TGTGCCAGCAGCGTAGGAACTAGCGGGGGGCTCAGCTCCTACGAGCAGTACTTC.

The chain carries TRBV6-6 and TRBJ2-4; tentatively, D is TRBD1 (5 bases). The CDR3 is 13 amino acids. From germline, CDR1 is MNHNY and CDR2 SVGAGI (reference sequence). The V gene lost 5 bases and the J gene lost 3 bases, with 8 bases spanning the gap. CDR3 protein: CASSPDSKNIQYF. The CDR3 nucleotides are TGTGCCAGCAGTCCTGACAGCAAAAACATTCAGTACTTC.

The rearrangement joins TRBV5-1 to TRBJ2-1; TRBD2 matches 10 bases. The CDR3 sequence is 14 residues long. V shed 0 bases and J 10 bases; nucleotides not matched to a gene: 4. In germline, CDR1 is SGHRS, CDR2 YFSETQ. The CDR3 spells CASSLAVAGGEQFF. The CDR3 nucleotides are TGCGCCAGCAGCTTGGCCGTAGCGGGGGGAGAGCAGTTCTTC. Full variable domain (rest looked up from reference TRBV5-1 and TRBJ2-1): KAGVTQTPRYLIKTRGQQVTLSCSPISGHRSVSWYQQTPGQGLQFLFEYFSETQRNKGNFPGRFSGRQFSNSRSEMNVSTLELGDSALYLCASSLAVAGGEQFFGPGTRLTVL.